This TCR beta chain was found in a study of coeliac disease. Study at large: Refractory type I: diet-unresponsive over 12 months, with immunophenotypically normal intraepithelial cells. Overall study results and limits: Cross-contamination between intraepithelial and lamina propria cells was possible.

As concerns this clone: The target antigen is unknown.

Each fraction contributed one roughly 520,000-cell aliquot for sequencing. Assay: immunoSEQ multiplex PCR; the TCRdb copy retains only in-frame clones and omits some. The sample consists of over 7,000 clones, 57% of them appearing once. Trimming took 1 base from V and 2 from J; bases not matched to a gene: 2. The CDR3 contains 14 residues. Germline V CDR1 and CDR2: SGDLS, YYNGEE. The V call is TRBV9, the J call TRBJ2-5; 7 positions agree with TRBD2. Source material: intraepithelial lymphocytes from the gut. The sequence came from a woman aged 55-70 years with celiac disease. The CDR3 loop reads CASSVLAAQETQYF. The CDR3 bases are TGTGCCAGCAGCGTACTAGCGGCACAAGAGACCCAGTACTTC. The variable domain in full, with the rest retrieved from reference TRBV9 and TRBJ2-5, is DSGVTQTPKHLITATGQRVTLRCSPRSGDLSVYWYQQSLDQGLQFLIQYYNGEERAKGNILERFSAQQFPDLHSELNLSSLELGDSALYFCASSVLAAQETQYFGPGTRLLVL.